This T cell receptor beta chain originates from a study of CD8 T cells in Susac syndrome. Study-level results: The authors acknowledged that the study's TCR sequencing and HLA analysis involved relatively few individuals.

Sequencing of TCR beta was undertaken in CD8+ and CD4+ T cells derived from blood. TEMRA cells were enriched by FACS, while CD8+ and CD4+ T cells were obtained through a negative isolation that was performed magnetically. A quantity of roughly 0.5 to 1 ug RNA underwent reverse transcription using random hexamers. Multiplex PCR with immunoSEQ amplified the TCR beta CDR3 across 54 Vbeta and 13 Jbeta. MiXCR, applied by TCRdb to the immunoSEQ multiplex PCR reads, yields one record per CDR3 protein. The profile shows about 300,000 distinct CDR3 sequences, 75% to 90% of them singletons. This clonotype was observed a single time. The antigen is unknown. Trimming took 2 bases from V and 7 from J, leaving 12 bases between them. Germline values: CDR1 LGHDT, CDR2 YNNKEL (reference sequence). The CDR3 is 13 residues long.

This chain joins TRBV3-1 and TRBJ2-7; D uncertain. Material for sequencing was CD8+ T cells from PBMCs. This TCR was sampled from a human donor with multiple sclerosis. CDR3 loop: CASSQTAALEQYF. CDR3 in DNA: TGTGCCAGCAGCCAAACGGCGGCCCTGGAGCAGTACTTC.